Each of the 9 T cell receptor beta chains below was sequenced from the same sample in a study of cytomegalovirus exposure and HLA in healthy donors. It was with 60 Vbeta and 13 Jbeta primers that the PCR ran. TCRdb's copy holds only in-frame clones and misses some; the assay was immunoSEQ multiplex PCR. The sample consists of about 97,000 clones, about 81% of them appearing once. The material sequenced was PBMCs. The receptors derive from a man in his forties in good health and CMV-seropositive.

The chain carries TRBV9 and TRBJ2-2; 9 bases are a match to TRBD1. Losses at the gene ends were 4 bases for V and 8 bases for J; bases not matched to a gene: 12. Germline-derived CDR1 and CDR2 are SGDLS and YYNGEE. This CDR3 has 16 amino acids. The CDR3 DNA follows: TGTGCCAGCAGCCCAGAGGCTGGACAGGGGCCAGGGGAGCTGTTTTTT. This encodes CASSPEAGQGPGELFF.

This clone was seen more than once but under ten times. The rearrangement uses TRBV7-8 and TRBJ2-2; 12 bases align to TRBD2. Per germline, CDR1 SGHVS and CDR2 FQNEAQ. The CDR3 contains 18 residues. The V gene end was trimmed by 2 bases and the J gene end by 5 bases; junction bases not matched to a gene: 9. The CDR3 loop reads CASSLRPSGGARTGELFF. The CDR3 nucleotides are TGTGCCAGCAGCTTACGCCCTAGCGGGGGGGCCCGGACCGGGGAGCTGTTTTTT.

This chain links TRBV11-3 with TRBJ2-2; D is uncertain. The CDR3 totals 13 residues. Deletions cut 2 bases from V and 6 bases from J, with 7 bases between. CDR1 and CDR2 (germline): SGHNT, YENEEA. The CDR3 sequence is CASSLSSPGELFF. In DNA, the CDR3 is TGTGCCAGCAGCTTAAGCTCCCCCGGGGAGCTGTTTTTT.

The chain carries TRBV2 and TRBJ1-5, with a possible D match to TRBD1 (6 bases). The CDR3 is 14 residues long. The V gene's germline CDR1 is SNHLY and CDR2 FYNNEI. Trimming took off 1 base at V and 7 bases at J, with 11 bases between the two ends. The DNA of the CDR3 is TGTGCCAGCAGTGAAGTGGCAGGGGACCAGCCCCAGCATTTT. It codes for CASSEVAGDQPQHF.

In DNA form, the CDR3 reads TGTGCCAGCAGTCAGAGACTAGCGGGTTTCTACGAGCAGTACTTC. This encodes CASSQRLAGFYEQYF. The chain recombines TRBV27 with TRBJ2-7, with 10 bases lining up with TRBD2. Trimming cost V 5 bases and J 3 bases; bases outside gene matches: 7. Germline V lookup: CDR1 MNHEY, CDR2 SMNVEV (reference sequence). The CDR3 sequence is 15 residues long.

This clone turned up a few times. The chain couples TRBV6-5 to TRBJ1-1; maybe TRBD1 (6 bases). Germline values: CDR1 MNHEY, CDR2 SVGAGI. The CDR3 runs to 15 residues. Trimming removed 0 bases at V and 1 base at J, with 9 bases between. The CDR3 protein is CASSYSSRGNTEAFF. DNA of the CDR3: TGTGCCAGCAGTTACTCATCCAGGGGGAACACTGAAGCTTTCTTT.

This chain connects TRBV6-1 to TRBJ2-2; 8 bases are shared with TRBD1. This CDR3 region has 16 residues. After removal of 2 bases from V and 4 bases from J, the junction contained 6 bases not matched to a gene. Looked up from germline, CDR1 is MNHNS and CDR2 is SASEGT. CDR3 sequence (DNA): TGTGCCAGCAGTGAACTCCCAGGGGGCTTCACCGGGGAGCTGTTTTTT. Translating it yields CASSELPGGFTGELFF.

The gene calls are TRBV10-2 and TRBJ2-5; D uncertain. The V gene's germline CDR1 is WSHSY and CDR2 SAAADI. The V end was cut by 2 bases, the J end by 8 bases, with 21 bases between. CDR3 length: 16 amino acids. The CDR3 sequence is CASSEPISNAPTTQYF. CDR3 coding DNA: TGCGCCAGCAGTGAGCCGATATCCAATGCTCCAACAACCCAGTACTTC.

The chain couples TRBV19 to TRBJ1-2; a weak D match, TRBD1 (6 bases). This CDR3 has 14 residues. V lost 4 bases and J lost 0, with 9 bases in between. The germline CDR1 and CDR2 sequences are LNHDA and SQIVND (reference sequence). The CDR3 DNA reads TGTGCCAGTAGTAGACAGGACGCTAACTATGGCTACACCTTC. Its protein product is CASSRQDANYGYTF.